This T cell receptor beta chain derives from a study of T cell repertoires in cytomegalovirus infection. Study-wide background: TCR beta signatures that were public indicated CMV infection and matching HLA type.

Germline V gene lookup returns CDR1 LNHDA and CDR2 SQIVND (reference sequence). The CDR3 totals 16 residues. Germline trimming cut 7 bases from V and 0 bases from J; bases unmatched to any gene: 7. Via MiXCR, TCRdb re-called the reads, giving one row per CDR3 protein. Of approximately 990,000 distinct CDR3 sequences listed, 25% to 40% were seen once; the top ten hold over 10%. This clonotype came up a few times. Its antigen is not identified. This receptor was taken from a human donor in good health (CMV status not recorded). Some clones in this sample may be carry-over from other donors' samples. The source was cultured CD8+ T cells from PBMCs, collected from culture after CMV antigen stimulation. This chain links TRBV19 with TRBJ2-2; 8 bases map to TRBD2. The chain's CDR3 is CASNIGGDPNTGELFF. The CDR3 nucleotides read TGTGCCAGTAACATCGGGGGGGACCCGAACACCGGGGAGCTGTTTTTT. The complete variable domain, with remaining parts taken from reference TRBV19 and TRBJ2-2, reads DGGITQSPKYLFRKEGQNVTLSCEQNLNHDAMYWYRQDPGQGLRLIYYSQIVNDFQKGDIAEGYSVSREKKESFPLTVTSAQKNPTAFYLCASNIGGDPNTGELFFGEGSRLTVL.